This T cell receptor beta chain was retrieved from a study of blood T cell repertoires in COVID-19. Study overall: The analysed material was cDNA or gDNA that came from T cells, B-cell-depleted T cells, or PBMCs.

Original processing methods: Scientists estimated how many nucleated cells there were by amplifying reference gene primers. Assay: immunoSEQ multiplex PCR; the TCRdb copy retains only in-frame clones and omits some. V and J calls and clone size come straight from that table; D and trimming were deduced from the DNA. The profile shows fewer than 350,000 clones, 70% to 90% of them singletons. Enrolled through a virtual design, the participants were between roughly 18 and 95 years of age and came from under 25 US areas. Each recovered donor of Cohort 3 presented with two negative PCRs, clearance, or symptom resolution. After removal of 5 bases from V and 0 bases from J, the junction contained 5 bases not matched to a gene. This CDR3 is 15 amino acids long. Per germline, CDR1 MNHEY and CDR2 SVGEGT.

J is TRBJ2-5 and V is TRBV6-2 or TRBV6-3, with TRBD2 matching over 8 bases. Sequencing was carried out using PBMCs or T cells enriched from blood (not recorded which). This receptor was identified in a woman between 40 and 55 years old who had recovered from COVID-19. The CDR3 sequence: CASSLLAENQETQYF. DNA for the CDR3: TGTGCCAGCAGTCTACTAGCGGAAAACCAAGAGACCCAGTACTTC.